This T cell receptor (beta chain) originates from a study of long-term antiretroviral therapy in people with HIV. Whole-study findings and limits: Blood dates from the mid-2000s to the late 2010s, possibly under older ART regimens. CDR3 lengths in HIV samples spanned a narrower range than controls.

The immunoSEQ assay was v3.0, run at survey level. The repertoire was sequenced with immunoSEQ multiplex PCR; TCRdb's copy has only in-frame clones and lacks some. The sample has some 30,000 clones, roughly 90% seen once; the top ten hold about 4.5%. Of note for this clone: What it recognizes is unknown.

CDR3 length: 16 residues. Germline CDR1 SGHNT, CDR2 YYREEE (reference sequence). Unmatched junction bases numbered 7, after V lost 1 base and J lost 4 bases. This sample comprised unsorted PBMCs, obtained approximately 5.1 years after starting antiretroviral therapy. This clonotype originated in a woman aged 40 to 55 with HIV. The chain carries TRBV5-4 and TRBJ2-1, with 8 bases aligning to TRBD1. The CDR3 DNA reads as TGTGCCAGCAGCTTGTCGTACGGACAGGGATACAATGAGCAGTTCTTC. This gives the protein CASSLSYGQGYNEQFF.